A selection of T cell receptor beta chains follows, all from one sample in a study of blood T cell repertoires in COVID-19. Method: immunoSEQ multiplex PCR; TCRdb's copy keeps in-frame clones and lacks some. The table shows under 50,000 clones, with roughly 91% occurring only once. Material: peripheral blood. These receptors were collected from a man aged 45-65 years with active COVID-19. Each CDR3 is given with its conserved first and last residue. Each record gives: J gene, V gene, CDR3 protein.

j_gene: TRBJ1-1
v_gene: TRBV5-5
CDR3aa: CASSLGILNTEAFF

j_gene: TRBJ2-1
v_gene: TRBV3-1/TRBV3-2
CDR3aa: CASSRDREGEQFF

j_gene: TRBJ2-2
v_gene: TRBV18
CDR3aa: CASSPAGLGTGELFF

j_gene: TRBJ1-5
v_gene: TRBV19
CDR3aa: CASRPQGGFQPQHF

j_gene: TRBJ1-1
v_gene: TRBV25-1
CDR3aa: CAEAVNTEAFF

j_gene: TRBJ2-3
v_gene: TRBV18
CDR3aa: CASSPPQGTSTDTQYF

j_gene: TRBJ1-3
v_gene: TRBV11-2
CDR3aa: CASSLVRGQNSGNTIYF

j_gene: TRBJ1-5
v_gene: TRBV6-6
CDR3aa: CATHPAGTYSNQPQHF

j_gene: TRBJ2-3
v_gene: TRBV27
CDR3aa: CASSFRDTQYF

j_gene: TRBJ2-3
v_gene: TRBV12-3/TRBV12-4
CDR3aa: CASSLGQGDTQYF

j_gene: TRBJ1-1
v_gene: TRBV7-9
CDR3aa: CASFDPGGEMNTEAFF

j_gene: TRBJ2-7
v_gene: TRBV4-3
CDR3aa: CASSQDQAANSYEQYF

j_gene: TRBJ2-7
v_gene: TRBV18
CDR3aa: CASSLDQIEAGGYEQYF

j_gene: TRBJ1-2
v_gene: TRBV5-5
CDR3aa: CASSYQRRGAYGYTF

j_gene: TRBJ2-3
v_gene: TRBV7-5
CDR3aa: CVRSLESRREGPRTQYF

j_gene: TRBJ2-7
v_gene: TRBV18
CDR3aa: CASSPPYLSYEQYF

j_gene: TRBJ2-7
v_gene: TRBV5-8
CDR3aa: CASSFFGGGPSYEQYF

j_gene: TRBJ2-7
v_gene: TRBV18
CDR3aa: CASSPPGTGYDEQYF

j_gene: TRBJ2-7
v_gene: TRBV5-1
CDR3aa: CASSLERDEQYF

j_gene: TRBJ1-6
v_gene: TRBV7-2
CDR3aa: CASSLEGANSPLHF

j_gene: TRBJ2-7
v_gene: TRBV19
CDR3aa: CASRSPGLRSYEQYF

j_gene: TRBJ2-7
v_gene: TRBV6-6
CDR3aa: CASSYPRGQGSYEQYF

j_gene: TRBJ1-5
v_gene: TRBV4-2
CDR3aa: CASSQEGGIDQPQHF

j_gene: TRBJ2-2
v_gene: TRBV9
CDR3aa: CASSPSSGVTGELFF

j_gene: TRBJ1-3
v_gene: TRBV28
CDR3aa: CASSSNLRVLSGNTIYF

j_gene: TRBJ2-7
v_gene: TRBV4-2
CDR3aa: CASSQTGHEQYF

j_gene: TRBJ1-3
v_gene: TRBV19
CDR3aa: CASSIQGKNTIYF

j_gene: TRBJ2-3
v_gene: TRBV9
CDR3aa: CASSPEGGPSGDTQYF

j_gene: TRBJ2-2
v_gene: TRBV7-2
CDR3aa: CASSLSSGSTGELFF